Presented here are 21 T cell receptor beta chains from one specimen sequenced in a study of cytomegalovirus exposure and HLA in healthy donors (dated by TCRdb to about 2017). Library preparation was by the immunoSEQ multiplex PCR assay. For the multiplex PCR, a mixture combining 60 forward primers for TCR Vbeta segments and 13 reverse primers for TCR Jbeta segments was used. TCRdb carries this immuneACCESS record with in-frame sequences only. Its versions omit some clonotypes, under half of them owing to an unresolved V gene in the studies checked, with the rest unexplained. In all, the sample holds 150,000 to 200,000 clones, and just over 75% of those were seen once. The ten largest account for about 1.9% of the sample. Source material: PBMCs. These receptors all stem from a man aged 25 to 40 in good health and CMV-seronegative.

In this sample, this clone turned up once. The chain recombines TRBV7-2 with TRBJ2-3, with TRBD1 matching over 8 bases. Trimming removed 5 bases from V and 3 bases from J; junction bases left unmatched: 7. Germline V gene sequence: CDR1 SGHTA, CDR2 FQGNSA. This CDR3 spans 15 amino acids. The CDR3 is CASSVRQGRTDTQYF. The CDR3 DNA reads TGTGCCAGCAGCGTAAGACAGGGGCGTACAGATACGCAGTATTTT. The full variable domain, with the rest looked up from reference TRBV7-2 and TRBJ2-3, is GAGVSQSPSNKVTEKGKDVELRCDPISGHTALYWYRQSLGQGLEFLIYFQGNSAPDKSGLPSDRFSAERTGGSVSTLTIQRTQQEDSAVYLCASSVRQGRTDTQYFGPGTRLTVL.

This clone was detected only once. Written as DNA, the CDR3 is TGCGCCAGCAGTGACCCGCGGTCTAGCGGGAATATGAACGAGCAGTACTTC. Amino acid sequence: CASSDPRSSGNMNEQYF. The gene calls are TRBV10-1 and TRBJ2-7; 9 bases are shared with TRBD2. This CDR3 has 17 amino acids. Trimming removed 3 bases from V and 5 bases from J; junction bases left unmatched: 14. CDR1 is WNHNN and CDR2 is SYGVQD in the germline V gene (reference sequence).

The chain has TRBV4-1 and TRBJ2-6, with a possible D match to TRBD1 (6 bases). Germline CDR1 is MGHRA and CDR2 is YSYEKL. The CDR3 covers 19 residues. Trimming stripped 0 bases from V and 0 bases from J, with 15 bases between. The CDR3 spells CASSQDWGQAASGANVLTF. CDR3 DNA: TGCGCCAGCAGCCAAGATTGGGGGCAGGCTGCCTCTGGGGCCAACGTCCTGACTTTC.

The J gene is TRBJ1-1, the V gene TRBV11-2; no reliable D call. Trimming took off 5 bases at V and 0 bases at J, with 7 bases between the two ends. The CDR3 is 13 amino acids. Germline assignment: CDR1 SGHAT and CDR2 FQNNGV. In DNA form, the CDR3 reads TGTGCCAGCAGCCCCCACATGAACACTGAAGCTTTCTTT. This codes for CASSPHMNTEAFF.

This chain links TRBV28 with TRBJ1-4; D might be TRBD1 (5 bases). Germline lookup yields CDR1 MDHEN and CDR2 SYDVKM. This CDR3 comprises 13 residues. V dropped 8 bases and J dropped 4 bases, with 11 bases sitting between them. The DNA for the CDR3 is TGTGCCAGCGGGGGAGGTATTAATGAAAAACTGTTTTTT. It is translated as CASGGGINEKLFF.

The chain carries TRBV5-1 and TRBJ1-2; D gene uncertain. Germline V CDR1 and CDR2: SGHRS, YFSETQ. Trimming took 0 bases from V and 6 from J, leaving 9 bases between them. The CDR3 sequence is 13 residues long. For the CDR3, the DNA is TGCGCCAGCAGCTTGGGTACAGTAGATGGCTACACCTTC. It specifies CASSLGTVDGYTF.

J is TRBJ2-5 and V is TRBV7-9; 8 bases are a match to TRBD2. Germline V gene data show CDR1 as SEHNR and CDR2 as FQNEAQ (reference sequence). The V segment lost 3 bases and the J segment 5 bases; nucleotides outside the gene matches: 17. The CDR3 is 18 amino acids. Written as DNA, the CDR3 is TGTGCCAGCAGCTTCAAGGTTAGAGCGGGAGTCAGTGGGGAGACCCAGTACTTC. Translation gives CASSFKVRAGVSGETQYF.

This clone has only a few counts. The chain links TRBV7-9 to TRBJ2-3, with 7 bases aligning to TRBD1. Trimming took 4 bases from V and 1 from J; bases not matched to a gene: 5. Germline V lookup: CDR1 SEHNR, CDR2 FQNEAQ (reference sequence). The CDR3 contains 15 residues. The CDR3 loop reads CASSSIGTGTDTQYF. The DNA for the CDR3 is TGTGCCAGCAGCTCCATCGGGACAGGCACAGATACGCAGTATTTT.

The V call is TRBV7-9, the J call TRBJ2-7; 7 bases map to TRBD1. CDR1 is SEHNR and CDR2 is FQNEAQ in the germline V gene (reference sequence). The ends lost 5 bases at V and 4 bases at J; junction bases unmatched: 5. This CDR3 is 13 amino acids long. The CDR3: CASSPGTVYEQYF. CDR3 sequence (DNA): TGTGCCAGCAGCCCCGGGACAGTTTACGAGCAGTACTTC.

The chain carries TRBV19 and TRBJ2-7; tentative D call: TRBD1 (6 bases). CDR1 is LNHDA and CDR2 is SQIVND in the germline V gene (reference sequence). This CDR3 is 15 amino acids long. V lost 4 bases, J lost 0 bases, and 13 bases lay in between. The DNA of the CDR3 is TGTGCCAGTAGTACGAACAAGGACAGCTCCTACGAGCAGTACTTC. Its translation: CASSTNKDSSYEQYF.

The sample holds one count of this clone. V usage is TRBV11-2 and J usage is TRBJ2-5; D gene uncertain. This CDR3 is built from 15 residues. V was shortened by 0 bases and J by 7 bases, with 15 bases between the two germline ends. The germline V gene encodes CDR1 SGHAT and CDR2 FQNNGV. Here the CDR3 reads CASSLDWSTMATQYF. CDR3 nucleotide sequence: TGTGCCAGCAGCTTAGATTGGTCAACGATGGCGACCCAGTACTTC.

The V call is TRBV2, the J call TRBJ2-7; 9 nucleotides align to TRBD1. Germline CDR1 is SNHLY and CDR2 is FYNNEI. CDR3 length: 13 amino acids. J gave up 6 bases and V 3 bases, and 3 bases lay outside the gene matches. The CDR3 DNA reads TGTGCCAGCAGTGATAACAGGGGGCGCGAGCAGTACTTC. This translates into CASSDNRGREQYF. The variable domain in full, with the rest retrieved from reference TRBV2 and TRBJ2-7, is EPEVTQTPSHQVTQMGQEVILRCVPISNHLYFYWYRQILGQKVEFLVSFYNNEISEKSEIFDDQFSVERPDGSNFTLKIRSTKLEDSAMYFCASSDNRGREQYFGPGTRLTVT.

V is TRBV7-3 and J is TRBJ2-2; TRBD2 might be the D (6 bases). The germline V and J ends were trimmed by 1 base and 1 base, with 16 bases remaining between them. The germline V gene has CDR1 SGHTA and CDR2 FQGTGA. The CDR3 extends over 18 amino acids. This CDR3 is CASSLIGLGRGNTGELFF. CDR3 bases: TGTGCCAGCAGCTTAATTGGATTAGGGCGGGGGAACACCGGGGAGCTGTTTTTT.

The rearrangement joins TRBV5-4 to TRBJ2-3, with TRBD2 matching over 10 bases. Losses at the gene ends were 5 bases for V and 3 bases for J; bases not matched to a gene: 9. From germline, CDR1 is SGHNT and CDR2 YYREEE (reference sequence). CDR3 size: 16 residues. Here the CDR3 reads CASRPGGLAPTDTQYF. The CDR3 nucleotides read TGTGCCAGCAGGCCTGGGGGACTAGCGCCGACAGATACGCAGTATTTT.

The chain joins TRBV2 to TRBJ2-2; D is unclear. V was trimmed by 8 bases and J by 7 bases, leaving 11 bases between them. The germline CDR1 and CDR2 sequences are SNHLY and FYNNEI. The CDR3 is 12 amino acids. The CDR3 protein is CASYAGFGELFF. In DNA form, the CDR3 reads TGTGCCAGCTACGCCGGGTTCGGGGAGCTGTTTTTT. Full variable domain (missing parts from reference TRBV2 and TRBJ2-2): EPEVTQTPSHQVTQMGQEVILRCVPISNHLYFYWYRQILGQKVEFLVSFYNNEISEKSEIFDDQFSVERPDGSNFTLKIRSTKLEDSAMYFCASYAGFGELFFGEGSRLTVL.

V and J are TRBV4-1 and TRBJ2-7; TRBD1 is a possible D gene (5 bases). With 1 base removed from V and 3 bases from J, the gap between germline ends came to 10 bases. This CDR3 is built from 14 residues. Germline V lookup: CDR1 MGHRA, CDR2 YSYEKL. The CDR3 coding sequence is TGCGCCAGCAGCCAAGGTAGGGGCCTCTACGAGCAGTACTTC. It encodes CASSQGRGLYEQYF.

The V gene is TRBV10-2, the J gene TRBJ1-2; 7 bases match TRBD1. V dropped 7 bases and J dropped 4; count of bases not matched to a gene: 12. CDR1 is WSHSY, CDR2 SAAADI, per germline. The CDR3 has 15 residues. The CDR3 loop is CASTRSTGTPYGYTF. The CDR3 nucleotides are TGCGCCAGCACCCGATCGACAGGGACCCCCTATGGCTACACCTTC.

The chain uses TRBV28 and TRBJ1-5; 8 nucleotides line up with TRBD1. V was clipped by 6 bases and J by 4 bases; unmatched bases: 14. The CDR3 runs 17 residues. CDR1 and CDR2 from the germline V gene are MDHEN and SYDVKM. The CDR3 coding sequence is TGTGCCAGCAGACTTTACTCCGCCGGGACAGGAAATCAGCCCCAGCATTTT. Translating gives CASRLYSAGTGNQPQHF.

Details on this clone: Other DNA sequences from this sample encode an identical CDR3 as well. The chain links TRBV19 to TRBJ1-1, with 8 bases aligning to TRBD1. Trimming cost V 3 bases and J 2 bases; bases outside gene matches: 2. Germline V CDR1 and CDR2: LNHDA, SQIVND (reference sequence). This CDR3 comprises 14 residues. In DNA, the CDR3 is TGTGCCAGTAGTATCAGGGGGCCCAACACTGAAGCTTTCTTT. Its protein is CASSIRGPNTEAFF.

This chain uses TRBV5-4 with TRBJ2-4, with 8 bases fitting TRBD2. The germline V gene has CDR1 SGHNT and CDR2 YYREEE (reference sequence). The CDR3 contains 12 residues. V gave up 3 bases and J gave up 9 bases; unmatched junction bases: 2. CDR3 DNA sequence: TGTGCCAGCAGCTGGGGGACTAGCATTCAGTACTTC. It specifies CASSWGTSIQYF.

The CDR3 spells CASSPGTGFYGYTF. The CDR3 coding sequence is TGTGCCAGCAGCCCTGGGACAGGGTTCTATGGCTACACCTTC. The chain employs TRBV9 and TRBJ1-2; TRBD1 matches at 9 bases. The CDR3 runs to 14 residues. V dropped 4 bases and J dropped 4; count of bases not matched to a gene: 5. Germline CDR1 reads SGDLS; CDR2 reads YYNGEE. Using reference TRBV9 and TRBJ1-2 for the parts outside the CDR3, the full variable domain is DSGVTQTPKHLITATGQRVTLRCSPRSGDLSVYWYQQSLDQGLQFLIQYYNGEERAKGNILERFSAQQFPDLHSELNLSSLELGDSALYFCASSPGTGFYGYTFGSGTRLTVV.